This record covers a single TCR beta chain. These data are taken from a study of blood T cell repertoires in COVID-19. The length of the CDR3 is 13 residues. Here immunoSEQ multiplex PCR was the method, and the copy in TCRdb shows in-frame clones only, minus some. The table lists fewer than 350,000 clones, about four fifths of them singletons. The origin of this receptor is an older woman with active or convalescent COVID-19. The V call is TRBV21-1, the J call TRBJ2-3; the D call TRBD2 from the table was never checked on the DNA. TRBV21-1 is given as a pseudogene. Sequenced: peripheral blood. CDR3 nucleotides: TGTGCCAGCCCCCCGGAGGTTCCAGATACGCAGTATTTT. This translates into CASPPEVPDTQYF.